The sequence of this TCR beta chain was determined in a study of blood T cell repertoires in COVID-19. Study-level information: Sample material is recorded as cDNA or gDNA derived from T cells, B-cell-depleted T cells, or PBMCs.

The V gene's germline CDR1 is ENHRY and CDR2 SYGVKD. The CDR3 length is 16 residues. Trimming stripped 10 bases from V and 0 bases from J, with 19 bases between. In the original workflow: By means of reference gene primer amplification, nucleated cell counts were estimated. Profiled with immunoSEQ multiplex PCR; TCRdb holds only in-frame clones, not every one. That table supplies the V and J calls and clone size; D and trimming were determined from the DNA. This table holds around 74,000 clones, 70% to 90% found once. The TCR originated in a man aged 45-65 years with active COVID-19. This chain joins TRBV10-3 and TRBJ1-5; D is uncertain. Sequencing was performed on peripheral blood. For the CDR3, the DNA is TGTGCCACCTCAATCGAGGGAACGAATAGCAATCAGCCCCAGCATTTT. Its protein product is CATSIEGTNSNQPQHF.